The present T cell receptor beta chain was sequenced within a study of Ad26.COV2.S vaccination and SARS-CoV-2 variants. As for the study in general: Recipients of Ad26.COV2.S got it intramuscularly, once or twice 56 days apart. Study-level points and caveats: For non-spike TCRs, breadth in vaccine recipients resembled that in placebo recipients.

On this clone: The antigen remains unidentified.

Germline V gene data show CDR1 as SGHDT and CDR2 as YYEEEE. This CDR3 contains 15 residues. V gave up 0 bases and J gave up 5 bases; unmatched junction bases: 6. Noted treatment: some 19 received Ad26.COV2.S at low or high dose, single or two shots; several received placebo; per-sample allocation not given. Samples came from day 63 after the first vaccine or placebo injection. Donation came from an adult in Boston who was aged 18-55 years. Method: immunoSEQ multiplex PCR; TCRdb's copy keeps in-frame clones and lacks some. The sample lists 400,000 to 450,000 clones; roughly 91% were seen once. The chain has TRBV5-6 and TRBJ1-1, with 8 bases aligning to TRBD1. This sample comprised peripheral blood, obtained in a trial of Ad26.COV2.S vaccine versus placebo. The receptor comes from a person between 18 and 65 years old who received the Ad26.COV2.S COVID-19 vaccine or a placebo. For the CDR3, the DNA is TGTGCCAGCAGCTTGGTGGCCAGGGGGCTGACTGAAGCTTTCTTT. Translation gives CASSLVARGLTEAFF.